This T cell receptor (beta chain) originates from a study of PD-1 blockade in classical Hodgkin lymphoma. Profiling relied on immunoSEQ multiplex PCR, and the TCRdb table lists in-frame clones only, not all of them. The data hold just over 25,000 clones, with 80% to 90% observed a single time. Every patient was affected by relapse after autologous stem cell transplantation, while exposure to brentuximab vedotin was not uniform. Relapsed/refractory classical Hodgkin lymphoma patients had complete, partial or progressive responses. The receptor comes from a human donor with classical Hodgkin lymphoma. Sequenced material: peripheral blood mononuclear cells (PBMCs), taken at baseline.

The DNA for the CDR3 is TGTGCCAGCAGCTTAGATACCGGGACAAGCGGGACCCAGTACTTC. Residues: CASSLDTGTSGTQYF. This chain joins TRBV7-2 and TRBJ2-5, with a weak D call TRBD1 (6 bases). The CDR3 loop spans 15 amino acids. The ends were cut back, 1 base at V and 7 bases at J, with 16 bases in the middle. Germline V lookup: CDR1 SGHTA, CDR2 FQGNSA.